Below, 5 T cell receptor beta chains from the same sample are listed, as sequenced in a study of T cell clonality in common variable immunodeficiency. The assay was immunoSEQ multiplex PCR, and TCRdb's table has in-frame clones only and misses some. The repertoire yields about 29,000 clones, none seen only once; the top ten contain approximately 4.7%. Material for sequencing was peripheral blood mononuclear cells. Receptors originate from a person aged 18 to 75 in good health.

This clone has ten or more counts. The CDR3 end is not reached by the read, which stops 3 residues before it; the germline J gene fills it in. V usage is TRBV13 and J usage is TRBJ2-1, with TRBD2 matching 8 bases. The CDR3 totals 15 residues. Germline values: CDR1 PRHDT, CDR2 FYEKMQ (reference sequence). Losses at the gene ends were 5 bases for V and 5 bases for J; bases not matched to a gene: 8. The CDR3 DNA, read in part, is TGTGCCAGCAGCCAAAGCGGGAGAGGGCACAATGAG. This codes for CASSQSGRGHNE. The CDR3, in full, reads CASSQSGRGHNEQFF.

A word on this clone: The CDR3 extends 3 residues past the end of the read, so its final part is completed from the germline J gene. V usage is TRBV7-9 and J usage is TRBJ2-2; no firm D call. The CDR3 consists of 11 residues. V lost 6 bases and J 10 bases, leaving 9 bases between the germline ends. CDR1 and CDR2 (germline): SEHNR, FQNEAQ (reference sequence). The CDR3: CASSTTQELFF. Partial CDR3 DNA: TGTGCCAGCAGTACTACCCAGGAG.

This clone has a count of ten or more. The CDR3 end lies 3 residues beyond the end of the read and is filled in from the germline J gene. The V call is TRBV4-2, the J call TRBJ2-3; maybe TRBD1 (5 bases). V lost 0 bases to trimming and J lost 1 base, with 17 bases between them. Germline V gene lookup returns CDR1 LGHNA and CDR2 YNFKEQ. The CDR3 consists of 18 residues. Here the CDR3 reads CASSQDLRTSGGTDTQYF. CDR3 DNA (partial): TGTGCCAGCAGCCAAGACTTAAGGACATCCGGTGGCACAGATACG.

As concerns this clone: The read ends 3 residues before the CDR3 terminus; that terminus is restored from the germline J gene. The chain recombines TRBV2 with TRBJ1-1; D remains ambiguous. V shed 3 bases and J shed 0 bases, with 11 bases lying between them. CDR1 is SNHLY and CDR2 is FYNNEI in the germline V gene. This CDR3 is built from 15 residues. The CDR3 protein is CASSDQTGLNTEAFF. The sequenced part of the CDR3 DNA is TGTGCCAGCAGTGATCAAACGGGGTTGAACACTGAA.

There are a few counts of this clone. Read coverage stops 3 residues before the CDR3 terminus; the germline J gene supplies the remainder. The chain employs TRBV11-2 and TRBJ1-2, with D unclear. The CDR3 runs to 12 residues. From germline, CDR1 is SGHAT and CDR2 FQNNGV. Trimming took 6 bases from V and 5 from J, leaving 10 bases between them. The CDR3 DNA, read in part, is TGTGCCAGCAGTCCCGGAGGGTATGGC. It is translated as CASSPGGYG. The whole CDR3 sequence is CASSPGGYGYTF. The variable domain in full, with the rest retrieved from reference TRBV11-2 and TRBJ1-2, is EAGVAQSPRYKIIEKRQSVAFWCNPISGHATLYWYQQILGQGPKLLIQFQNNGVVDDSQLPKDRFSAERLKGVDSTLKIQPAKLEDSAVYLCASSPGGYGYTFGSGTRLTVV.